The 23 T cell receptor beta chains below were found in one sample sequenced in a study of early T cells in non-severe SARS-CoV-2 infection. TCRdb itself ran the 5' RACE reads through MiXCR, one entry per CDR3 protein. Of around 56,000 distinct CDR3 sequences listed, under 15% are singletons. The sequenced sample was whole blood, obtained at baseline. The receptors stem from an adult who was a healthcare worker with PCR-confirmed SARS-CoV-2 infection or an uninfected control (not recorded which).

At least ten counts were recorded for this clonotype. The chain employs TRBV7-3 and TRBJ2-7; D may be TRBD1 (6 bases). V lost 4 bases to trimming and J lost 6 bases, with 16 bases between them. Germline loops: CDR1 SGHTA, CDR2 FQGTGA. This CDR3 is built from 14 residues. The CDR3, as DNA: TGTGCCAGCAGCTCTCCGGGACACCAGATCGAGCAGTACTTC. This gives the protein CASSSPGHQIEQYF.

This clonotype was seen only a few times. The CDR3, as DNA: TGTGCCAGCAGTCCCCGACTAGCGGGAGACTACACAGATACGCAGTATTTT. Translation: CASSPRLAGDYTDTQYF. The gene calls are TRBV11-2 and TRBJ2-3, with 12 bases fitting TRBD2. There are 17 residues in the CDR3. Per germline, CDR1 SGHAT and CDR2 FQNNGV. Losses at the gene ends were 6 bases for V and 2 bases for J; bases not matched to a gene: 9. The whole variable domain, filled in from reference TRBV11-2 and TRBJ2-3, reads EAGVAQSPRYKIIEKRQSVAFWCNPISGHATLYWYQQILGQGPKLLIQFQNNGVVDDSQLPKDRFSAERLKGVDSTLKIQPAKLEDSAVYLCASSPRLAGDYTDTQYFGPGTRLTVL.

The chain uses TRBV19 and TRBJ1-5; D remains unclear. CDR1 is LNHDA, CDR2 SQIVND, per germline (reference sequence). The CDR3 totals 15 residues. The ends were cut back, 3 bases at V and 4 bases at J, with 13 bases in the middle. DNA for the CDR3: TGTGCCAGTAGTATTGCCGGGGATGGGAATCAGCCCCAGCATTTT. This codes for CASSIAGDGNQPQHF. The full variable domain, with the rest looked up from reference TRBV19 and TRBJ1-5, is DGGITQSPKYLFRKEGQNVTLSCEQNLNHDAMYWYRQDPGQGLRLIYYSQIVNDFQKGDIAEGYSVSREKKESFPLTVTSAQKNPTAFYLCASSIAGDGNQPQHFGDGTRLSIL.

This clonotype was seen only a few times. This chain joins TRBV28 and TRBJ1-6, with a tentative D call TRBD1 (5 bases). Germline lookup yields CDR1 MDHEN and CDR2 SYDVKM. V dropped 6 bases and J dropped 8 bases, with 17 bases sitting between them. The CDR3 contains 15 residues. The CDR3 reads CASRPLGQGHSPLHF. The CDR3 DNA sequence: TGTGCCAGCAGGCCGCTGGGGCAGGGACATTCACCCCTCCACTTT.

The gene calls are TRBV6-1 and TRBJ1-1; 10 nucleotides align to TRBD1. V dropped 11 bases and J dropped 3; count of bases not matched to a gene: 12. This CDR3 spans 15 amino acids. CDR1 is MNHNS, CDR2 SASEGT, per germline. The chain's CDR3 is CASGRQGAIDTEAFF. For the CDR3, the DNA is TGTGCCTCAGGCCGACAGGGGGCTATTGACACTGAAGCTTTCTTT.

The chain couples TRBV11-3 to TRBJ2-2, with 7 bases aligning to TRBD1. Germline trimming cut 5 bases from V and 6 bases from J; bases unmatched to any gene: 9. Germline assignment: CDR1 SGHNT and CDR2 YENEEA. The CDR3 totals 15 residues. The CDR3 sequence: CASSLMRGQAGELFF. The CDR3 DNA reads TGTGCCAGCAGCCTCATGAGGGGGCAAGCCGGGGAGCTGTTTTTT.

This clonotype was counted a few times. As DNA, the CDR3 is TGCAGCGTTGGAGGGGCAGGGTGGAGAGAGACCCAGTACTTC. Translation: CSVGGAGWRETQYF. This rearrangement joins TRBV29-1 to TRBJ2-5; D possibly uses TRBD1 or TRBD2 (5 bases each). This CDR3 region has 14 residues. Trimming stripped 4 bases from V and 4 bases from J, with 16 bases between. Germline V gene sequence: CDR1 SQVTM, CDR2 ANQGSEA.

This clonotype was observed a few times. This chain links TRBV5-4 with TRBJ1-4; D not resolved. Germline loops: CDR1 SGHNT, CDR2 YYREEE (reference sequence). V lost 2 bases and J 1 base, leaving 18 bases between the germline ends. The length of the CDR3 is 18 residues. CDR3 residues: CASSLTTRSRVTNEKLFF. For the CDR3, the DNA is TGTGCCAGCAGCTTAACCACCCGGAGCCGCGTAACTAATGAAAAACTGTTTTTT.

The chain carries TRBV27 and TRBJ1-5; weak D call: TRBD1 (5 bases). The germline V and J ends were trimmed by 5 bases and 3 bases, with 11 bases remaining between them. Germline CDR1 reads MNHEY; CDR2 reads SMNVEV (reference sequence). The CDR3 totals 14 residues. The CDR3 DNA sequence: TGTGCCAGCAGTCCACGACAGCTCAATCAGCCCCAGCATTTT. Its protein product is CASSPRQLNQPQHF.

This chain links TRBV5-1 with TRBJ2-7; 8 positions agree with TRBD1. The germline V gene encodes CDR1 SGHRS and CDR2 YFSETQ. V lost 4 bases, J lost 5 bases, and 8 bases stayed unmatched. The CDR3 length is 14 residues. The CDR3 is CASSTGQGVDEQYF. The CDR3 bases are TGCGCCAGCAGCACCGGACAGGGTGTAGACGAGCAGTACTTC.

This clonotype was counted between two and nine times. This rearrangement joins TRBV7-9 to TRBJ1-1; possible D gene TRBD1, 5 bases. This CDR3 has 14 residues. Trimming cost V 5 bases and J 5 bases, with 15 bases left between them. Germline V gene sequence: CDR1 SEHNR, CDR2 FQNEAQ (reference sequence). The CDR3 spells CASSRRGARTEAFF. The CDR3 DNA sequence: TGTGCCAGCAGCCGGAGAGGGGCGAGGACTGAAGCTTTCTTT.

The chain couples TRBV11-3 to TRBJ2-1, with 10 bases fitting TRBD2. Trimming took 3 bases from V and 5 from J; bases not matched to a gene: 4. This CDR3 is 15 amino acids long. Germline V gene lookup returns CDR1 SGHNT and CDR2 YENEEA. CDR3 region: CASSLEAGGNNEQFF. The CDR3 region has the DNA TGTGCCAGCAGCTTGGAAGCGGGAGGGAACAATGAGCAGTTCTTC.

In this sample, this clonotype turned up many times. The rearrangement joins TRBV9 to TRBJ2-5; 8 nucleotides agree with TRBD2. The V segment lost 5 bases and the J segment 4 bases; nucleotides outside the gene matches: 10. The CDR3 runs to 15 residues. CDR1 is SGDLS, CDR2 YYNGEE, per germline. The CDR3 protein is CASSAGTRIGETQYF. The DNA for the CDR3 is TGTGCCAGCAGTGCCGGGACTAGAATCGGAGAGACCCAGTACTTC.

The CDR3 protein is CSARGTGVLNYEQYF. The CDR3 nucleotides are TGCAGTGCTAGGGGTACGGGTGTCCTCAACTACGAGCAGTACTTC. The chain employs TRBV20-1 and TRBJ2-7; D is undetermined. Between the trimmed V and J ends, which lost 3 bases and 3 bases, there was a span of 18 bases. Germline CDR1 is DFQATT and CDR2 is SNEGSKA (reference sequence). The length of the CDR3 is 15 residues.

This clonotype has only a few counts. V and J are TRBV7-2 and TRBJ2-3; no clear D gene. Looked up from germline, CDR1 is SGHTA and CDR2 is FQGNSA. Trimming pared 8 bases from V and 6 bases from J, leaving 18 bases between. CDR3 size: 14 residues. CDR3 nucleotide sequence: TGTGCCAGCGGCCCGGGTTTAACGACCGATACGCAGTATTTT. This encodes CASGPGLTTDTQYF.

This clonotype showed up many times. The chain has TRBV6-1 and TRBJ1-5, with 11 bases that match TRBD1. With V trimmed by 8 bases and J by 7 bases, 10 bases remained unmatched. The CDR3 loop spans 15 amino acids. The germline gives CDR1 MNHNS, CDR2 SASEGT. CDR3 nucleotide sequence: TGTGCCAGCCGGGCGGGACAGGGGGTTTACCAGCCCCAGCATTTT. Translating it yields CASRAGQGVYQPQHF.

In its sample, this clonotype was seen many times. The V call is TRBV7-2, the J call TRBJ2-6, with 9 positions matching TRBD1. The CDR3 consists of 16 residues. Germline lookup yields CDR1 SGHTA and CDR2 FQGNSA. The V gene end was trimmed by 5 bases and the J gene end by 4 bases; junction bases not matched to a gene: 6. The CDR3 DNA sequence: TGTGCCAGCAGCCCGACAGGGGGTTCCGGGGCCAACGTCCTGACTTTC. Translation: CASSPTGGSGANVLTF.

This clonotype was seen a handful of times. V gene TRBV6-6 combines with J gene TRBJ1-1; D is unresolved. This CDR3 comprises 12 residues. The germline CDR1 and CDR2 sequences are MNHNY and SVGAGI (reference sequence). The CDR3 here is CASRGGSTEAFF. The CDR3 bases are TGTGCGAGCCGGGGAGGTAGCACTGAAGCTTTCTTT.

This rearrangement joins TRBV18 to TRBJ2-5, with D uncertain. Trimming cost V 6 bases and J 1 base, with 21 bases left between them. Germline CDR1 is KGHSH and CDR2 is LQKENI. CDR3 length: 17 amino acids. CDR3 amino acids: CASSFQPGSRSQETQYF. CDR3 nucleotide sequence: TGTGCCAGCTCTTTTCAACCAGGTAGTCGGAGCCAAGAGACCCAGTACTTC.

The chain recombines TRBV5-1 with TRBJ2-7, with 14 positions matching TRBD2. Germline V gene data show CDR1 as SGHRS and CDR2 as YFSETQ. Trimming took 3 bases from V and 3 from J; bases not matched to a gene: 8. This CDR3 region has 17 residues. As DNA, the CDR3 is TGCGCCAGCAGCTCGGGACTAGCGGGAGCGCACGTCTACGAGCAGTACTTC. Translation gives CASSSGLAGAHVYEQYF.

This clonotype was observed at least ten times. The CDR3 spells CASSQVPGRSYEQYF. Here the CDR3 DNA reads TGTGCCAGCAGCCAAGTACCAGGGAGAAGCTACGAGCAGTACTTC. This chain connects TRBV14 to TRBJ2-7; D may be TRBD1 or TRBD2 (5 bases each). This CDR3 region has 15 residues. Trimming removed 1 base from V and 3 bases from J, with 13 bases in between. Germline values: CDR1 SGHDN, CDR2 FVKESK.

This clonotype came up many times. The chain couples TRBV19 to TRBJ2-2; D is possibly TRBD2 (7 bases). Germline V gives CDR1 LNHDA, CDR2 SQIVND (reference sequence). Trimming left V 6 bases short and J 5 bases short, with 25 bases between. The CDR3 totals 18 residues. The CDR3 DNA reads as TGTGCCAGTAGGCGCCCAGTATCTGGGGGGGCCTGGACCGGGGAGCTGTTTTTT. Its protein product is CASRRPVSGGAWTGELFF.

This clonotype was recorded many times. The genes are TRBV28 and TRBJ2-7; no definite D call. The CDR3 has 11 amino acids. Trimming took off 6 bases at V and 3 bases at J, with 6 bases between the two ends. Looked up from germline, CDR1 is MDHEN and CDR2 is SYDVKM. The CDR3 bases are TGTGCCAGCAGGAAGTTCTACGAGCAGTACTTC. As protein: CASRKFYEQYF. Looking up the rest from reference TRBV28 and TRBJ2-7 gives the full variable domain: DVKVTQSSRYLVKRTGEKVFLECVQDMDHENMFWYRQDPGLGLRLIYFSYDVKMKEKGDIPEGYSVSREKKERFSLILESASTNQTSMYLCASRKFYEQYFGPGTRLTVT.